Below, one T cell receptor (beta chain) is given with its context. Its antigen is not identified. The source of the sample is a study of CD8 T cells in ankylosing spondylitis. Study observations and caveats: Ankylosing spondylitis blood appeared to carry a characteristic TCR beta motif of several highly homologous variants. Reportedly, disease-linked clones are significantly enriched in ankylosing spondylitis patients' matched synovial fluid. Some motif variants were previously reported in reactive arthritis synovial fluid and blood.

V was trimmed by 3 bases and J by 3 bases, leaving 16 bases between them. CDR3 size: 15 residues. Germline CDR1 and CDR2: SGDLS and YYNGEE. Libraries of TCR beta came from quantitative 5'-RACE with molecular barcodes. A single record per CDR3 protein comes from TCRdb applying MiXCR to the 5' RACE reads. The sample includes about 350,000 distinct CDR3 sequences, roughly 22% of them seen just once. The chain employs TRBV9 and TRBJ2-7, with a tentative D call TRBD1 (5 bases). The source material was blood, either unsorted or a sorted T cell fraction (not recorded which). This TCR derives from a male donor with ankylosing spondylitis or in good health (not recorded which). CDR3 DNA sequence: TGTGCCAGCAGCGAGATCCCTACAGGATACTACGAGCAGTACTTC. It is translated as CASSEIPTGYYEQYF.